The clone carrying this T cell receptor (beta chain) turned up a few times. Because the CDR3's place on the DNA is in doubt, the DNA is left out and the CDR3 is given as listed by TCRdb. TCR beta VDJ combinations and CDR3 sequences were profiled from genomic DNA. TCRdb reprocessed the reads with MiXCR, giving one entry per CDR3 protein. The sample gives tens of thousands of distinct CDR3 sequences, under 50% of which show up once; approximately 70% is in the top ten. The data were obtained in a study of CD8+CD57+ T cells in acquired aplastic anemia. At the level of the study: An average of approximately 3.2 ug of DNA was obtained from sorted CD4+ and CD8+ cells.

Germline V lookup: CDR1 MGHDK, CDR2 SYGVNS. The CDR3 spans 14 amino acids, including both terminal residues. The J gene is TRBJ2-3, the V gene TRBV25-1; the table gives TRBD2 as D, unverified against the DNA. This receptor was taken from a human donor in good health, serving as a control. The sample was sorted CD4+, CD8+, or CD8+CD57+ T cells (not recorded which) from PBMCs. The CDR3: CASSSSGGGDTQYF.